These 18 T cell receptor beta chains were all obtained from the same sample, sequenced in a study of OX40 agonist ivuxolimab in advanced cancers. The library was made by the immunoSEQ multiplex PCR assay. TCRdb limited this immuneACCESS table to in-frame rearrangements with V and J called. A share of clones is missing; checked studies link under half to unresolved V genes, and the rest is unexplained. Here the sample has under 95,000 clones; 87% occur a single time. Approximately 1.4% of the sample goes to the ten largest clones. Sequenced material: CD4+ or CD8+ T cells sorted from blood, taken in a trial of the OX40 agonist ivuxolimab. Source of these receptors: an adult with an advanced solid tumor such as melanoma, head and neck, liver or kidney cancer.

The chain recombines TRBV7-9 with TRBJ2-5, with unresolved D. Germline V CDR1 and CDR2: SEHNR, FQNEAQ (reference sequence). The V and J ends lost 4 bases and 7 bases respectively, with 16 bases between them. The CDR3 covers 14 residues. The CDR3 DNA sequence: TGTGCCAGCAGCTCCTGGGCCGGTCCGGGGACCCAGTACTTC. Translating it yields CASSSWAGPGTQYF.

This clone has a single count. A read error may account for a junction end that differs from germline. The J gene is TRBJ2-1, the V gene TRBV5-1, with 9 bases lining up with TRBD1. This CDR3 has 14 residues. The germline V gene has CDR1 SGHRS and CDR2 YFSETQ. Here the CDR3 DNA reads TGCGCCAGTAGCACGGGACAGGGTGGGGTTGAGCAGATCTTC. It codes for CASSTGQGGVEQIF.

This clone has a handful of counts. The chain recombines TRBV19 with TRBJ1-3; D remains ambiguous. V dropped 3 bases and J dropped 0 bases, with 15 bases sitting between them. The germline CDR1 and CDR2 sequences are LNHDA and SQIVND (reference sequence). CDR3 length equals 17 residues. Here the CDR3 DNA reads TGTGCCAGTAGTATGGACCCCGTACCTTTCTCTGGAAACACCATATATTTT. It codes for CASSMDPVPFSGNTIYF.

This clone came up once. J is TRBJ2-3 and V is TRBV5-4, with D hard to call. The germline V gene has CDR1 SGHNT and CDR2 YYREEE (reference sequence). The length of the CDR3 is 14 residues. Between the trimmed V and J ends, which lost 7 bases and 0 bases, there was a span of 12 bases. The chain's CDR3 is CASGPAMSTDTQYF. In nucleotides, the CDR3 is TGTGCCAGCGGCCCCGCCATGAGCACAGATACGCAGTATTTT. Complete variable domain (other parts from reference TRBV5-4 and TRBJ2-3): ETGVTQSPTHLIKTRGQQVTLRCSSQSGHNTVSWYQQALGQGPQFIFQYYREEENGRGNFPPRFSGLQFPNYSSELNVNALELDDSALYLCASGPAMSTDTQYFGPGTRLTVL.

V usage is TRBV27 and J usage is TRBJ2-4, with a tentative D call TRBD2 (6 bases). CDR3 length: 12 residues. Germline V gives CDR1 MNHEY, CDR2 SMNVEV (reference sequence). V shed 11 bases and J shed 3 bases, with 11 bases lying between them. The chain's CDR3 is CASGRIKNIQYF. In DNA, the CDR3 is TGTGCCTCGGGGAGGATCAAAAACATTCAGTACTTC.

V and J are TRBV7-3 and TRBJ2-1; D possibly corresponds to TRBD1 (5 bases). The V gene lost 4 bases and the J gene lost 2 bases, with 6 bases spanning the gap. Germline CDR1 and CDR2: SGHTA and FQGTGA. The CDR3 loop spans 13 amino acids. The CDR3, as DNA: TGTGCCAGCAGCTCAGGGACCTACAATGAGCAGTTCTTC. Translation gives CASSSGTYNEQFF.

The rearrangement uses TRBV4-1 and TRBJ2-3, with D perhaps matching TRBD2 (7 bases). This CDR3 has 14 amino acids. The V and J ends lost 8 bases and 5 bases respectively, with 17 bases between them. The germline CDR1 and CDR2 sequences are MGHRA and YSYEKL. The CDR3 region is CASARGGVGDTQYF. DNA of the CDR3: TGCGCCAGCGCGAGGGGGGGCGTCGGAGATACGCAGTATTTT.

The genes are TRBV7-9 and TRBJ2-1; no definite D call. V dropped 6 bases and J dropped 3 bases, with 15 bases sitting between them. This CDR3 is built from 15 residues. Germline assignment: CDR1 SEHNR and CDR2 FQNEAQ (reference sequence). The CDR3, as DNA: TGTGCCAGCAGTTCCGGGCCGACAATCTACAATGAGCAGTTCTTC. Its protein is CASSSGPTIYNEQFF.

This chain joins TRBV14 and TRBJ2-1, with a tentative D call TRBD1 (7 bases). The V end lost 6 bases, the J end lost 6 bases, and 18 bases lay between the germline ends. This CDR3 is built from 15 residues. Germline CDR1 and CDR2: SGHDN and FVKESK. CDR3 in amino acids: CASRAGGRFGNEQFF. The CDR3 DNA reads TGTGCCAGCAGGGCAGGGGGGAGGTTCGGCAATGAGCAGTTCTTC.

This rearrangement joins TRBV2 to TRBJ2-3, with TRBD2 as a possible D gene (5 bases). Germline CDR1 SNHLY, CDR2 FYNNEI. Trimming removed 3 bases at V and 5 bases at J, with 18 bases between. The CDR3 totals 16 residues. The DNA for the CDR3 is TGTGCCAGCAGTGATGGAGGATTCCAAGTAAGAGATACGCAGTATTTT. Its protein is CASSDGGFQVRDTQYF.

The V call is TRBV6-1, the J call TRBJ1-5; maybe TRBD1 (6 bases). The CDR3 has 16 amino acids. Deletions cut 2 bases from V and 2 bases from J, with 13 bases between. The germline V gene encodes CDR1 MNHNS and CDR2 SASEGT. For the CDR3, the DNA is TGTGCCAGCAGTGAACGGGGGGGCGCGGGCAATCAGCCCCAGCATTTT. Protein: CASSERGGAGNQPQHF.

The CDR3: CASSLIGGGNYEQYF. The CDR3 DNA is TGCGCCAGCAGCTTGATAGGCGGGGGGAACTACGAGCAGTACTTC. The chain combines TRBV5-1 with TRBJ2-7; TRBD2 aligns across 8 bases. J lost 3 bases, V lost 1 base, and 6 bases had no gene match. The CDR3 is 15 amino acids. Germline V CDR1 and CDR2: SGHRS, YFSETQ.

The chain has TRBV14 and TRBJ2-5; 10 bases fit TRBD2. Germline CDR1 SGHDN, CDR2 FVKESK. This CDR3 region has 15 residues. With V trimmed by 0 bases and J by 4 bases, 2 bases remained unmatched. CDR3 bases: TGTGCCAGCAGCCAAGATCGGACTAGCGGAGAGACCCAGTACTTC. As protein: CASSQDRTSGETQYF.

This chain links TRBV18 with TRBJ2-2; 10 positions agree with TRBD1. The junction had 7 bases not matched to a gene; V was cut back by 5 bases and J by 4 bases. Germline assignment: CDR1 KGHSH and CDR2 LQKENI. This CDR3 spans 16 amino acids. The CDR3 loop is CASSMRDRGVTGELFF. CDR3 bases: TGTGCCAGCTCAATGAGGGACAGGGGAGTCACCGGGGAGCTGTTTTTT. The variable domain in full, with the rest retrieved from reference TRBV18 and TRBJ2-2, is NAGVMQNPRHLVRRRGQEARLRCSPMKGHSHVYWYRQLPEEGLKFMVYLQKENIIDESGMPKERFSAEFPKEGPSILRIQQVVRGDSAAYFCASSMRDRGVTGELFFGEGSRLTVL.

J is TRBJ2-3 and V is TRBV7-6, with 8 bases matching TRBD2. Trimming cost V 6 bases and J 0 bases; bases outside gene matches: 5. The germline CDR1 and CDR2 sequences are SGHVS and FNYEAQ. The CDR3 has 15 residues. The CDR3 here is CASSPRGGSTDTQYF. Written as DNA, the CDR3 is TGTGCCAGCAGTCCCCGGGGGGGTAGCACAGATACGCAGTATTTT.

This rearrangement joins TRBV5-6 to TRBJ1-3, with TRBD1 identical over 9 bases. V lost 4 bases and J lost 3; bases outside the gene matches: 5. Germline CDR1 reads SGHDT; CDR2 reads YYEEEE. The CDR3 has 15 residues. The CDR3 region has the DNA TGTGCCAGCAGCAAGGGACAGGGTTTTGGAAACACCATATATTTT. This encodes CASSKGQGFGNTIYF. The whole variable domain, filled in from reference TRBV5-6 and TRBJ1-3, reads DAGVTQSPTHLIKTRGQQVTLRCSPKSGHDTVSWYQQALGQGPQFIFQYYEEEERQRGNFPDRFSGHQFPNYSSELNVNALLLGDSALYLCASSKGQGFGNTIYFGEGSWLTVV.

Concerning this clone itself: At one boundary the junction diverges from the germline segment, which might be a read error. The J gene is TRBJ2-2, the V gene TRBV11-3, with D possibly being TRBD1 (5 bases). CDR3 length equals 16 residues. Germline CDR1 is SGHNT and CDR2 is YENEEA. DNA for the CDR3: TGTGCCAGCAGTTTAGGTACAGGTACGAACACCGGGGAGCTGTTTTTT. This sequence encodes CASSLGTGTNTGELFF.

The chain links TRBV5-1 to TRBJ1-5, with D hard to call. The CDR3 sequence is 17 residues long. Germline V gene sequence: CDR1 SGHRS, CDR2 YFSETQ. V was shortened by 4 bases and J by 2 bases, with 19 bases between the two germline ends. CDR3 sequence: CASSPRGRAVGNQPQHF. The CDR3 region has the DNA TGCGCCAGCAGCCCACGGGGTAGGGCAGTGGGCAATCAGCCCCAGCATTTT.